This T cell receptor (beta chain) was observed in a study of T-cell memory formation after mild COVID-19. TCRdb re-called the 5' RACE reads with MiXCR, one entry per CDR3 protein. The sample holds 450,000 or so distinct CDR3 sequences, 20% to 30% seen once. The J segment lost 5 bases and the V segment lost 1 base, leaving 8 bases of the junction unmatched. CDR3 length: 17 residues. This clonotype was counted only a few times. The origin of this receptor is an adult woman who had mild COVID-19 (a few samples of this study predate the infection). Cell type and time point are not known. Sequenced: PBMCs or a T cell subset sorted from them (not recorded which). V is TRBV12-3 or TRBV12-4 and J is TRBJ2-1; TRBD2 matches 10 bases. The DNA for the CDR3 is TGTGCCAGCAGTTTAGGGCACCTAGCGGGAGTTAACAATGAGCAGTTCTTC. Translated: CASSLGHLAGVNNEQFF.